The next 16 T cell receptor beta chains were all read from a single sample in a study of blood T cell repertoires in COVID-19. Measured with immunoSEQ multiplex PCR; TCRdb has only the in-frame clones, and not every one. The sample holds 350,000 to 450,000 clones, around 91% seen once. The specimen sequenced was PBMCs or T cells enriched from blood (not recorded which). Receptors originate from a young man who had recovered from COVID-19.

This chain uses TRBV6-4 with TRBJ2-1, with TRBD2 as a possible D gene (6 bases). The germline V gene encodes CDR1 MRHNA and CDR2 SNTAGT. The length of the CDR3 is 15 residues. V was clipped by 3 bases and J by 8 bases, with 17 bases between them. CDR3 sequence (DNA): TGTGCCAGCAGTGAGTGGGGGACTGAGACGTATGAGCAGTTCTTC. As protein: CASSEWGTETYEQFF.

This rearrangement joins TRBV28 to TRBJ1-3; 11 bases match TRBD1. V dropped 7 bases and J dropped 3; count of bases not matched to a gene: 8. Looked up from germline, CDR1 is MDHEN and CDR2 is SYDVKM. The CDR3 runs 16 residues. The CDR3 nucleotides are TGTGCCAGCAAGACCGGGACAGGGGGAAATGGAAACACCATATATTTT. Its translation is CASKTGTGGNGNTIYF. The full variable domain, with the rest looked up from reference TRBV28 and TRBJ1-3, is DVKVTQSSRYLVKRTGEKVFLECVQDMDHENMFWYRQDPGLGLRLIYFSYDVKMKEKGDIPEGYSVSREKKERFSLILESASTNQTSMYLCASKTGTGGNGNTIYFGEGSWLTVV.

The chain couples TRBV27 to TRBJ1-2, with a tentative D call TRBD1 (6 bases). V lost 6 bases and J lost 4, with 15 bases in between. The CDR3 contains 14 residues. Germline CDR1 MNHEY, CDR2 SMNVEV (reference sequence). The DNA of the CDR3 is TGTGCCAGCAGCCCCCGACAGGTTTTCTATGGCTACACCTTC. Protein sequence: CASSPRQVFYGYTF.

The V and J genes are TRBV7-2 and TRBJ2-5; 7 bases align to TRBD2. Trimming at V came to 4 bases and at J to 1 base, leaving 6 bases not matched to a gene. CDR1 SGHTA and CDR2 FQGNSA come from the germline V gene. This CDR3 region has 15 residues. CDR3 DNA sequence: TGTGCCAGCAGCTGGGCTAGCGGACCCCAAGAGACCCAGTACTTC. As protein: CASSWASGPQETQYF.

The V and J genes are TRBV27 and TRBJ1-2, with a possible D match to TRBD1 (6 bases). The length of the CDR3 is 14 residues. Germline loops: CDR1 MNHEY, CDR2 SMNVEV (reference sequence). V gave up 5 bases and J gave up 2 bases, with 12 bases separating them. The CDR3 DNA is TGTGCCAGCAGTGGGTATCAGGGGAACTATGGCTACACCTTC. Its translation is CASSGYQGNYGYTF.

The rearrangement joins TRBV5-1 to TRBJ1-4; D is perhaps TRBD1 (6 bases). The CDR3 loop spans 14 amino acids. In germline, CDR1 is SGHRS, CDR2 YFSETQ. The germline V and J ends were trimmed by 3 bases and 7 bases, with 13 bases remaining between them. This CDR3 reads CASSSQGVGEKLFF. In DNA form, the CDR3 reads TGCGCCAGCAGCTCACAGGGTGTAGGTGAAAAACTGTTTTTT.

V usage is TRBV5-6 and J usage is TRBJ1-1, with 7 bases identical to TRBD1. The CDR3 totals 14 residues. CDR1 is SGHDT and CDR2 is YYEEEE in the germline V gene. Trimming at V came to 3 bases and at J to 3 bases, leaving 5 bases not matched to a gene. CDR3 loop: CASSSLQGDTEAFF. The CDR3 nucleotides read TGTGCCAGCAGCTCTCTTCAGGGGGACACTGAAGCTTTCTTT.

On this clone itself: Other DNA sequences of this sample code for an identical CDR3. The genes are TRBV12-3 or TRBV12-4 and TRBJ2-7; D might be TRBD2 (5 bases). The CDR3 has 12 amino acids. Between the trimmed V and J ends, which lost 2 bases and 3 bases, there was a span of 5 bases. CDR3 sequence (DNA): TGTGCCAGCAGTTTACGGGGCTACGAGCAGTACTTC. Its translation: CASSLRGYEQYF.

This clone was found once. The CDR3 sequence is CASSPYPQGLRVDEAFF. The CDR3 nucleotides are TGTGCCAGCAGCCCGTACCCACAGGGGCTGAGAGTAGATGAAGCTTTCTTT. The genes are TRBV3-1 (or the pseudogene TRBV3-2) and TRBJ1-1, with 7 bases aligning to TRBD1. Germline-derived CDR1 and CDR2 are LGHDT and YNNKEL (reference sequence). The CDR3 length is 17 residues. The ends lost 4 bases at V and 7 bases at J; junction bases unmatched: 18.

The CDR3 region has the DNA TGTGCCAGCTCACCAGCAGAAAATCAGCCCCAGCATTTT. Amino acid sequence: CASSPAENQPQHF. The chain joins TRBV18 to TRBJ1-5; D is unclear. The CDR3 runs to 13 residues. The ends were cut back, 2 bases at V and 4 bases at J, with 6 bases in the middle. Germline lookup yields CDR1 KGHSH and CDR2 LQKENI. Filled out from reference TRBV18 and TRBJ1-5, the complete variable domain reads NAGVMQNPRHLVRRRGQEARLRCSPMKGHSHVYWYRQLPEEGLKFMVYLQKENIIDESGMPKERFSAEFPKEGPSILRIQQVVRGDSAAYFCASSPAENQPQHFGDGTRLSIL.

The V and J genes are TRBV5-1 and TRBJ1-4; 9 bases are a match to TRBD1. V lost 0 bases and J lost 5; bases outside the gene matches: 5. CDR1 is SGHRS and CDR2 is YFSETQ in the germline V gene. The CDR3 is 16 residues long. The CDR3 coding sequence is TGCGCCAGCAGCTTGGTTGTCGGGACAGGGAATGAAAAACTGTTTTTT. Its translation: CASSLVVGTGNEKLFF.

This rearrangement joins TRBV10-3 to TRBJ2-3; D possibly corresponds to TRBD2 (5 bases). The V gene's germline CDR1 is ENHRY and CDR2 SYGVKD. This CDR3 has 14 residues. Trimming pared 6 bases from V and 4 bases from J, leaving 14 bases between. For the CDR3, the DNA is TGTGCCATCAGCCTAGCCAATTACCCAGATACGCAGTATTTT. Translated, it gives CAISLANYPDTQYF.

This clone was recorded only once. The chain combines TRBV18 with TRBJ2-1, with 9 nucleotides matching TRBD1. Germline V CDR1 and CDR2: KGHSH, LQKENI. The J segment lost 10 bases and the V segment lost 2 bases, leaving 3 bases of the junction unmatched. The CDR3 length is 13 residues. The CDR3 sequence: CASSPRDRGEQFF. The CDR3 region has the DNA TGTGCCAGCTCACCAAGAGACAGGGGGGAGCAGTTCTTC. Full variable domain (outside the CDR3, taken from reference TRBV18 and TRBJ2-1): NAGVMQNPRHLVRRRGQEARLRCSPMKGHSHVYWYRQLPEEGLKFMVYLQKENIIDESGMPKERFSAEFPKEGPSILRIQQVVRGDSAAYFCASSPRDRGEQFFGPGTRLTVL.

This rearrangement joins TRBV10-3 to TRBJ1-6; a possible D gene is TRBD1 (6 bases). The CDR3 extends over 16 amino acids. The germline V and J ends were trimmed by 5 bases and 1 base, with 12 bases remaining between them. CDR1 is ENHRY and CDR2 is SYGVKD in the germline V gene. The CDR3 region is CAISPNRESYNSPLHF. CDR3 sequence (DNA): TGTGCCATCAGTCCGAACAGGGAGTCCTATAATTCACCCCTCCACTTT.

V usage is TRBV7-9 and J usage is TRBJ1-2; TRBD1 aligns across 7 bases. The CDR3 has 15 amino acids. V lost 1 base to trimming and J lost 7 bases; unmatched junction nucleotides: 9. Germline V gene sequence: CDR1 SEHNR, CDR2 FQNEAQ (reference sequence). The DNA of the CDR3 is TGTGCCAGCAGCTTAGAGACAGGGTCGGGGTCTGGCTACACCTTC. It specifies CASSLETGSGSGYTF.

The CDR3 bases are TGTGCCAGTAGTATTTGGAGGAGCATCGATTATAATTCACCCCTCCACTTT. It is translated as CASSIWRSIDYNSPLHF. This chain joins TRBV19 and TRBJ1-6; D not certain. The CDR3 sequence is 17 residues long. Per germline, CDR1 LNHDA and CDR2 SQIVND (reference sequence). Trimming left V 3 bases short and J 4 bases short, with 16 bases between. The entire variable domain, with the rest obtained from reference TRBV19 and TRBJ1-6, is as follows: DGGITQSPKYLFRKEGQNVTLSCEQNLNHDAMYWYRQDPGQGLRLIYYSQIVNDFQKGDIAEGYSVSREKKESFPLTVTSAQKNPTAFYLCASSIWRSIDYNSPLHFGNGTRLTVT.